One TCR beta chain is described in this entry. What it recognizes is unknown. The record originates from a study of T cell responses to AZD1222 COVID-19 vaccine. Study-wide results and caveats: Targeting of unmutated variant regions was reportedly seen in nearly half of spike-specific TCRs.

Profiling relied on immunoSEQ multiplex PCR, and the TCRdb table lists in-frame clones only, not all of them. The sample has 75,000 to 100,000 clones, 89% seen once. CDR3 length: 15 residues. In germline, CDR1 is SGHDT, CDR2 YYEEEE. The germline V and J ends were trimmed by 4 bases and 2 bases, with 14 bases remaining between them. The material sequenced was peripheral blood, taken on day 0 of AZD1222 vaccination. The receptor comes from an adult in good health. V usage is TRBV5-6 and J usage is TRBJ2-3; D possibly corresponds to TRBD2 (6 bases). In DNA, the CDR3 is TGTGCCAGCAGCCCGGGACTTACACTCACAGATACGCAGTATTTT. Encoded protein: CASSPGLTLTDTQYF.